One and the same sample provided the 27 T cell receptor beta chains below, sequenced in a study of beta chain features in type 1 diabetes (dated by TCRdb to 2017 to 2018). Results the study describes overall, beyond this receptor: A moderate but significant shortening of TCRB CDR3 length was observed in type 1 diabetes patients in all four CD4+ subsets.

Antigen specificity for these receptors is unknown. Library generation was performed with the immunoSEQ multiplex PCR assay. All of the isolated RNA was reverse transcribed with the High Capacity cDNA Reverse Transcription Kit, so expressed TCRB transcripts were sequenced. What TCRdb holds here is the immuneACCESS table cut down to in-frame rearrangements. Part of the clones is not present; checked against another copy, under half of the missing clones reflect an unresolved V gene, and the others are unexplained. For this sample there are about 120,000 clones; roughly 17% appear just once. Of the sample, around 2.5% falls within the top ten clones. Sequencing was carried out using central memory CD4+ T cells from blood. These receptors came from a man aged 25-40 years with type 1 diabetes.

This clone has a handful of counts. The gene calls are TRBV29-1 and TRBJ1-4; D uncertain. CDR1 and CDR2 (germline): SQVTM, ANQGSEA. The CDR3 contains 13 residues. The V end was cut by 4 bases, the J end by 7 bases, with 13 bases between. The CDR3 nucleotides read TGCAGCGTTGCGCTTAGGTTGGCTGAAAAACTGTTTTTT. This gives the protein CSVALRLAEKLFF.

The chain uses TRBV19 and TRBJ2-1, with D hard to call. The CDR3 has 15 residues. Trimming took 5 bases from V and 0 from J, leaving 11 bases between them. From germline, CDR1 is LNHDA and CDR2 SQIVND (reference sequence). CDR3 DNA sequence: TGTGCCAGTAGTCCCCAGGTTAGCTCCTACAATGAGCAGTTCTTC. It is translated as CASSPQVSSYNEQFF.

This chain connects TRBV5-4 to TRBJ2-3; D is tentatively TRBD1 or TRBD2 (6 bases each). The CDR3 covers 16 residues. The germline V gene has CDR1 SGHNT and CDR2 YYREEE (reference sequence). With 1 base removed from V and 0 bases from J, the gap between germline ends came to 12 bases. The chain's CDR3 is CASSLTRGTSTDTQYF. Here the CDR3 DNA reads TGTGCCAGCAGCTTGACTAGGGGGACTAGCACAGATACGCAGTATTTT.

The V gene is TRBV2, the J gene TRBJ2-7, with TRBD1 identical over 9 bases. Germline values: CDR1 SNHLY, CDR2 FYNNEI. There are 12 residues in the CDR3. V lost 4 bases and J lost 6; bases outside the gene matches: 1. The CDR3: CASSGQGVEQYF. In nucleotides, the CDR3 is TGTGCCAGCAGTGGACAGGGGGTCGAGCAGTACTTC.

This clone was detected only a few times. In DNA form, the CDR3 reads TGTGCCAGCAGCGTAGACCTGGACAAACCCCTCCACTTT. This codes for CASSVDLDKPLHF. The chain carries TRBV9 and TRBJ1-6; D is perhaps TRBD1 (5 bases). The CDR3 is 13 amino acids. V was cut by 0 bases and J by 12 bases, with 10 bases left in between. CDR1 and CDR2 from the germline V gene are SGDLS and YYNGEE.

The V gene is TRBV7-2, the J gene TRBJ2-3, with TRBD2 matching 8 bases. V lost 2 bases to trimming and J lost 2 bases; unmatched junction nucleotides: 6. CDR1 and CDR2 (germline): SGHTA, FQGNSA. The CDR3 is made up of 16 amino acids. The CDR3, as DNA: TGTGCCAGCAGCTTAAGTAGCGGGGAGCTCACAGATACGCAGTATTTT. Its protein product is CASSLSSGELTDTQYF.

This sequence joins TRBV14 and TRBJ1-6; perhaps TRBD1 as D (5 bases). V was clipped by 1 base and J by 8 bases, with 6 bases between them. This CDR3 has 13 amino acids. Per germline, CDR1 SGHDN and CDR2 FVKESK. The CDR3 is CASSQVGDSPLHF. CDR3 bases: TGTGCCAGCAGCCAAGTGGGGGATTCACCCCTCCACTTT.

This clone was detected ten times or more. This CDR3 reads CASSLEGTGSNEQYF. For the CDR3, the DNA is TGTGCCAGCAGCTTAGAAGGGACAGGGAGTAACGAGCAGTACTTC. The chain couples TRBV7-2 to TRBJ2-7; 9 bases fit TRBD1. This CDR3 is built from 15 residues. From germline, CDR1 is SGHTA and CDR2 FQGNSA. J was trimmed by 5 bases and V by 1 base; bases with no gene match: 6.

This chain joins TRBV28 and TRBJ1-1; 12 positions match TRBD1. The V and J ends lost 4 bases and 3 bases, in that order; junction bases with no gene match: 6. Germline-derived CDR1 and CDR2 are MDHEN and SYDVKM. The CDR3 is 16 amino acids. The CDR3 nucleotides read TGTGCCAGCAGTTCCGGGACAGGGGGCTTGGACACTGAAGCTTTCTTT. Encoded protein: CASSSGTGGLDTEAFF.

This clone was found a few times. The chain links TRBV5-1 to TRBJ1-6, with D perhaps TRBD1 (6 bases). The germline V gene encodes CDR1 SGHRS and CDR2 YFSETQ. The CDR3 extends over 14 amino acids. V was shortened by 4 bases and J by 10 bases, with 15 bases between the two germline ends. This CDR3 reads CASSTEQGGSPLHF. The CDR3 DNA sequence: TGCGCCAGCAGCACCGAACAGGGTGGCTCACCCCTCCACTTT.

The J gene is TRBJ2-5, the V gene TRBV28; D is unresolved. CDR3 length equals 11 residues. V was clipped by 7 bases and J by 5 bases, with 8 bases between them. Germline V gene lookup returns CDR1 MDHEN and CDR2 SYDVKM. In DNA form, the CDR3 reads TGTGCCAGCACCTCAAGGGAGACCCAGTACTTC. Amino acids: CASTSRETQYF.

This clone was observed a handful of times. The J gene is TRBJ1-2, the V gene TRBV5-1; possibly TRBD1 for D (5 bases). CDR1 and CDR2 from the germline V gene are SGHRS and YFSETQ. V was cut by 2 bases and J by 1 base, with 6 bases left in between. The CDR3 extends over 13 amino acids. CDR3 coding DNA: TGCGCCAGCAGCTTAGGGGATAACTATGGCTACACCTTC. Its protein is CASSLGDNYGYTF. Supplemented by reference TRBV5-1 and TRBJ1-2, the full variable domain reads KAGVTQTPRYLIKTRGQQVTLSCSPISGHRSVSWYQQTPGQGLQFLFEYFSETQRNKGNFPGRFSGRQFSNSRSEMNVSTLELGDSALYLCASSLGDNYGYTFGSGTRLTVV.

This clone appeared a few times. This may arise from a read error, as a much more abundant clone is one base away. The J gene is TRBJ1-4, the V gene TRBV2; D unresolved. Germline-derived CDR1 and CDR2 are SNHLY and FYNNEI. The CDR3 spans 13 residues. V lost 4 bases and J lost 13, with 16 bases in between. CDR3: CASSVPNEKTLFF. The CDR3 region has the DNA TGTGCCAGCAGTGTTCCGAATGAGAAAACACTGTTTTTT.

This clone was seen more than once but under ten times. The V call is TRBV11-3, the J call TRBJ2-5; no definite D call. This CDR3 comprises 13 residues. V dropped 4 bases and J dropped 1 base, with 7 bases sitting between them. CDR1 is SGHNT, CDR2 YENEEA, per germline. The CDR3 here is CASSSQVQETQYF. CDR3 nucleotides: TGTGCCAGCAGCTCTCAGGTCCAAGAGACCCAGTACTTC.

The J gene is TRBJ2-1, the V gene TRBV28, with 8 bases fitting TRBD1. The CDR3 loop spans 16 amino acids. Germline V CDR1 and CDR2: MDHEN, SYDVKM. V lost 5 bases, J lost 4 bases, and 10 bases stayed unmatched. In nucleotides, the CDR3 is TGTGCCAGCAGTCCCCCGAACAGGGGGGTGTACAATGAGCAGTTCTTC. It codes for CASSPPNRGVYNEQFF.

Ten or more counts support this clone. This sequence joins TRBV5-5 and TRBJ2-1; D is undetermined. The germline V and J ends were trimmed by 0 bases and 8 bases, with 6 bases remaining between them. The CDR3 consists of 12 residues. CDR1 and CDR2 (germline): SGHKS, YYEKEE (reference sequence). CDR3 protein: CASSLDYYEQFF. The CDR3 nucleotides are TGTGCCAGCAGCTTGGATTACTATGAGCAGTTCTTC.

This clone was observed a handful of times. The rearrangement links TRBV2 to TRBJ1-5; D possibly corresponds to TRBD1 (6 bases). Germline values: CDR1 SNHLY, CDR2 FYNNEI. V lost 3 bases to trimming and J lost 7 bases, with 13 bases between them. This CDR3 has 14 residues. CDR3 nucleotides: TGTGCCAGCAGTGAGTCAGGGGCCGGACAGCCCCAGCATTTT. Translation: CASSESGAGQPQHF. The whole variable domain, remainder taken from reference TRBV2 and TRBJ1-5, is EPEVTQTPSHQVTQMGQEVILRCVPISNHLYFYWYRQILGQKVEFLVSFYNNEISEKSEIFDDQFSVERPDGSNFTLKIRSTKLEDSAMYFCASSESGAGQPQHFGDGTRLSIL.

CDR3 nucleotides: TGTGCCAGCAGTGAAGCGCCCGGGGGGAAGTCACCCCTCCACTTT. Its protein is CASSEAPGGKSPLHF. This chain joins TRBV6-1 and TRBJ1-6; D is perhaps TRBD1 (5 bases). CDR3 length: 15 residues. The V gene lost 0 bases and the J gene lost 10 bases, with 13 bases spanning the gap. The germline V gene has CDR1 MNHNS and CDR2 SASEGT.

The chain links TRBV18 to TRBJ2-5; D is uncertain. Germline V gives CDR1 KGHSH, CDR2 LQKENI. V dropped 2 bases and J dropped 0 bases, with 1 base sitting between them. The CDR3 spans 12 residues. DNA of the CDR3: TGTGCCAGCTCACCAAACCAAGAGACCCAGTACTTC. Residues: CASSPNQETQYF.

The chain carries TRBV7-6 and TRBJ2-3, with D unresolved. Trimming stripped 5 bases from V and 3 bases from J, with 9 bases between. Germline assignment: CDR1 SGHVS and CDR2 FNYEAQ. This CDR3 has 13 amino acids. The DNA for the CDR3 is TGTGCCAGCAGCCTCCTAGAGACAGATACGCAGTATTTT. It specifies CASSLLETDTQYF.

This clone was seen a handful of times. The genes are TRBV7-9 and TRBJ1-6; D unresolved. The length of the CDR3 is 14 residues. Looked up from germline, CDR1 is SEHNR and CDR2 is FQNEAQ (reference sequence). The V end was cut by 4 bases, the J end by 5 bases, with 9 bases between. The CDR3, as DNA: TGTGCCAGCAGCTCCGGCCAGAATAATTCACCCCTCCACTTT. Translating gives CASSSGQNNSPLHF.

The chain couples TRBV18 to TRBJ1-1, with 8 positions matching TRBD1. The CDR3 runs 14 residues. V gave up 10 bases and J gave up 1 base; unmatched junction bases: 8. Germline loops: CDR1 KGHSH, CDR2 LQKENI. The CDR3 here is CATHGGTGNTEAFF. In nucleotides, the CDR3 is TGTGCCACCCACGGAGGGACAGGGAACACTGAAGCTTTCTTT.

This clone was recorded a few times. The V call is TRBV2, the J call TRBJ1-5; TRBD1 agrees at 9 bases. The CDR3 runs to 15 residues. The germline CDR1 and CDR2 sequences are SNHLY and FYNNEI. The junction had 9 bases not matched to a gene; V was cut back by 6 bases and J by 6 bases. The CDR3 loop reads CASRGITGGAQPQHF. The CDR3 nucleotides read TGTGCCAGCAGGGGGATCACAGGGGGCGCTCAGCCCCAGCATTTT.

V and J are TRBV10-3 and TRBJ2-5, with 14 bases fitting TRBD2. The length of the CDR3 is 17 residues. The V and J ends lost 3 bases and 3 bases, in that order; junction bases with no gene match: 6. The germline V gene encodes CDR1 ENHRY and CDR2 SYGVKD. CDR3 in DNA: TGTGCCATCAGTGAACCCTTGACTAGCGGGAGGGAAGAGACCCAGTACTTC. It codes for CAISEPLTSGREETQYF.

The table lists this clone with a few counts. The junction departs from the called germline gene at one end, perhaps through a read error. V is TRBV6-5 and J is TRBJ2-2, with D possibly TRBD1 on 6 matching bases. This CDR3 spans 15 amino acids. Per germline, CDR1 MNHEY and CDR2 SVGAGI. CDR3 region: CASSSQGQATGELVF. The CDR3 DNA is TGTGCCAGCAGTTCTCAGGGGCAGGCGACCGGGGAGCTGGTTTTT.

This clone was detected only a few times. The chain joins TRBV7-8 to TRBJ1-4; D unclear. The V gene's germline CDR1 is SGHVS and CDR2 FQNEAQ. The germline V and J ends were trimmed by 5 bases and 8 bases, with 12 bases remaining between them. CDR3 length: 13 residues. CDR3 amino acids: CASSDTFLEKLFF. The CDR3 nucleotides read TGTGCCAGCAGCGACACGTTCTTGGAAAAACTGTTTTTT.

V gene TRBV11-3 combines with J gene TRBJ2-4; the D gene is possibly TRBD2 (7 bases). The CDR3 runs 18 residues. V dropped 0 bases and J dropped 0 bases, with 15 bases sitting between them. Germline assignment: CDR1 SGHNT and CDR2 YENEEA. CDR3 sequence reads: CASSLDQGGTRAKNIQYF. The DNA for the CDR3 is TGTGCCAGCAGCTTAGATCAGGGAGGGACACGAGCCAAAAACATTCAGTACTTC.